Listed below are T cell receptor beta chains from one sample, sequenced in a study of cytomegalovirus exposure and HLA in healthy donors. Assay used: immunoSEQ multiplex PCR; TCRdb lists only in-frame clones, some missing. The sample holds about 150,000 clones, over 65% seen once. The sample comprised PBMCs. The receptors originated from a woman in her thirties or forties in good health and CMV-seronegative. The CDR3 runs from the conserved cysteine through the conserved F or W. Each record gives: J gene, clone size, V gene, D gene, CDR3 protein, CDR3 DNA. The D gene is left open where the match is weak. Expanded clones get a size class; other rows say once, few or many, or leave the size out.

J gene: TRBJ1-5; clone size: NA; V gene: TRBV19; D gene: NA; CDR3 protein: CASSITAGVSQPQHF; CDR3 DNA: TGTGCCAGTAGTATAACGGCAGGGGTAAGCCAGCCCCAGCATTTT
J gene: TRBJ2-1; clone size: NA; V gene: TRBV7-3; D gene: TRBD2; CDR3 protein: CASSLTSGGAYNEQFF; CDR3 DNA: TGTGCCAGCAGCTTAACTAGCGGGGGGGCCTACAATGAGCAGTTCTTC
J gene: TRBJ2-1; clone size: NA; V gene: TRBV5-8; D gene: TRBD2; CDR3 protein: CASSGFLAGGFYNEQFF; CDR3 DNA: TGTGCCAGCAGCGGATTCCTGGCGGGGGGTTTTTACAATGAGCAGTTCTTC
J gene: TRBJ1-1; clone size: NA; V gene: TRBV4-1; D gene: NA; CDR3 protein: CASSQVFNRDRYTEAFF; CDR3 DNA: TGCGCCAGCAGCCAAGTATTCAACAGGGATCGTTACACTGAAGCTTTCTTT
J gene: TRBJ2-1; clone size: once; V gene: TRBV5-1; D gene: TRBD2; CDR3 protein: CASSLGLAHEQFF; CDR3 DNA: TGCGCCAGCAGCTTGGGACTAGCCCATGAGCAGTTCTTC
J gene: TRBJ2-1; clone size: NA; V gene: TRBV7-9; D gene: TRBD2; CDR3 protein: CASSPSGLAGGHEQFF; CDR3 DNA: TGTGCCAGCAGCCCCTCCGGTCTAGCGGGGGGACATGAGCAGTTCTTC
J gene: TRBJ2-1; clone size: once; V gene: TRBV27; D gene: TRBD2; CDR3 protein: CASSWKKRERVNEQFF; CDR3 DNA: TGTGCCAGCAGTTGGAAAAAGCGGGAGAGGGTCAATGAGCAGTTCTTC
J gene: TRBJ2-3; clone size: NA; V gene: TRBV25-1; D gene: TRBD2; CDR3 protein: CASSESLAGIRTDTQYF; CDR3 DNA: TGTGCCAGCAGTGAATCCCTAGCGGGGATCCGCACAGATACGCAGTATTTT
J gene: TRBJ2-2; clone size: NA; V gene: TRBV5-1; D gene: TRBD2; CDR3 protein: CASSGGGTNTGELFF; CDR3 DNA: TGCGCCAGCAGCGGCGGGGGGACGAACACCGGGGAGCTGTTTTTT
J gene: TRBJ2-1; clone size: NA; V gene: TRBV9; D gene: TRBD2; CDR3 protein: CASNRLAGVNEQFF; CDR3 DNA: TGTGCCAGCAACCGGCTAGCGGGGGTTAATGAGCAGTTCTTC
J gene: TRBJ2-2; clone size: NA; V gene: TRBV19; D gene: NA; CDR3 protein: CASNGQGGTGELFF; CDR3 DNA: TGTGCCAGTAACGGCCAGGGGGGCACCGGGGAGCTGTTTTTT
J gene: TRBJ1-4; clone size: NA; V gene: TRBV5-1; D gene: NA; CDR3 protein: CASSLETGGEKLFF; CDR3 DNA: TGCGCCAGCAGCTTGGAGACAGGAGGTGAAAAACTGTTTTTT
J gene: TRBJ2-4; clone size: NA; V gene: TRBV5-1; D gene: NA; CDR3 protein: CASSQGHELAKNIQYF; CDR3 DNA: TGCGCCAGCAGCCAGGGACATGAACTAGCCAAAAACATTCAGTACTTC
J gene: TRBJ1-1; clone size: NA; V gene: TRBV4-1; D gene: TRBD1; CDR3 protein: CASSSGQGNLGSAFF; CDR3 DNA: TGCGCCAGCAGCTCGGGACAGGGTAACCTCGGCAGCGCTTTCTTT
J gene: TRBJ2-7; clone size: NA; V gene: TRBV6-5; D gene: NA; CDR3 protein: CASRDSVEQYF; CDR3 DNA: TGTGCCAGCAGGGACAGTGTCGAGCAGTACTTC
J gene: TRBJ2-3; clone size: NA; V gene: TRBV2; D gene: NA; CDR3 protein: CASSNTGGTDTQYF; CDR3 DNA: TGTGCCAGCAGTAATACCGGGGGCACAGATACGCAGTATTTT
J gene: TRBJ1-2; clone size: NA; V gene: TRBV7-8; D gene: TRBD1; CDR3 protein: CASTRDRPNYGYTF; CDR3 DNA: TGTGCCAGCACCCGGGACAGGCCTAACTATGGCTACACCTTC
J gene: TRBJ1-6; clone size: NA; V gene: TRBV5-4; D gene: NA; CDR3 protein: CASNGQGSYNSPLHF; CDR3 DNA: TGTGCCAGCAATGGGCAGGGTTCCTATAATTCCCCCCTCCACTTT
J gene: TRBJ1-5; clone size: NA; V gene: TRBV29-1; D gene: TRBD1; CDR3 protein: CSEGPGQYNQPQHF; CDR3 DNA: TGCAGCGAAGGACCGGGACAGTATAATCAGCCCCAGCATTTT
J gene: TRBJ1-2; clone size: once; V gene: TRBV15; D gene: TRBD1; CDR3 protein: CATSREWTGGYTF; CDR3 DNA: TGTGCCACCAGCAGAGAATGGACAGGAGGCTACACCTTC
J gene: TRBJ2-7; clone size: NA; V gene: TRBV5-1; D gene: NA; CDR3 protein: CASSFSSVGYEQYF; CDR3 DNA: TGCGCCAGCAGCTTTTCTAGCGTCGGGTACGAGCAGTACTTC
J gene: TRBJ2-7; clone size: NA; V gene: TRBV6-5; D gene: NA; CDR3 protein: CASSYPYRGGAYEQYF; CDR3 DNA: TGTGCCAGCAGTTACCCCTACAGGGGGGGAGCCTACGAGCAGTACTTC
J gene: TRBJ1-1; clone size: NA; V gene: TRBV18; D gene: NA; CDR3 protein: CASSAVQGGSRTEAFF; CDR3 DNA: TGTGCCAGCTCAGCAGTCCAGGGAGGGAGTAGAACTGAAGCTTTCTTT
J gene: TRBJ1-5; clone size: NA; V gene: TRBV29-1; D gene: NA; CDR3 protein: CSVGTSNQPQHF; CDR3 DNA: TGCAGCGTTGGGACATCGAATCAGCCCCAGCATTTT
J gene: TRBJ1-4; clone size: NA; V gene: TRBV4-1; D gene: NA; CDR3 protein: CASSQAHRVDEKLFF; CDR3 DNA: TGCGCCAGCAGCCAAGCCCACAGGGTTGATGAAAAACTGTTTTTT
J gene: TRBJ1-5; clone size: NA; V gene: TRBV4-1; D gene: NA; CDR3 protein: CASSRSGGQPQHF; CDR3 DNA: TGCGCCAGCAGCCGGTCCGGCGGTCAGCCCCAGCATTTT
J gene: TRBJ2-3; clone size: NA; V gene: TRBV14; D gene: TRBD1; CDR3 protein: CASSQVQGADTQYF; CDR3 DNA: TGTGCCAGCAGCCAAGTACAGGGGGCAGATACGCAGTATTTT
J gene: TRBJ1-5; clone size: NA; V gene: TRBV18; D gene: NA; CDR3 protein: CASSPLQDVVRPQHF; CDR3 DNA: TGTGCCAGCTCACCATTACAGGATGTGGTTCGGCCCCAGCATTTT
J gene: TRBJ2-5; clone size: NA; V gene: TRBV5-1; D gene: TRBD2; CDR3 protein: CASSPLIAGSKTQYF; CDR3 DNA: TGCGCCAGCAGCCCCCTCATAGCGGGGTCGAAGACCCAGTACTTC
J gene: TRBJ2-7; clone size: NA; V gene: TRBV11-2; D gene: NA; CDR3 protein: CASSLNRASSYEQYF; CDR3 DNA: TGTGCCAGCAGTTTGAACAGGGCCAGCTCCTACGAGCAGTACTTC
J gene: TRBJ1-6; clone size: NA; V gene: TRBV5-1; D gene: NA; CDR3 protein: CASSLGIVPAGSYNSPLHF; CDR3 DNA: TGCGCCAGCAGCTTGGGTATTGTCCCAGCGGGATCATATAATTCACCCCTCCACTTT
J gene: TRBJ1-1; clone size: NA; V gene: TRBV15; D gene: TRBD1; CDR3 protein: CATGEPRTGHTEAFF; CDR3 DNA: TGTGCCACCGGAGAGCCTAGGACAGGCCACACTGAAGCTTTCTTT
J gene: TRBJ1-2; clone size: NA; V gene: TRBV6-6; D gene: TRBD1; CDR3 protein: CASSPTGGGRRWGYTF; CDR3 DNA: TGTGCCAGCAGTCCTACCGGAGGGGGCAGACGTTGGGGCTACACCTTC
J gene: TRBJ1-1; clone size: few; V gene: TRBV19; D gene: NA; CDR3 protein: CASSIPHGGNTEAFF; CDR3 DNA: TGTGCCAGTAGTATACCCCACGGGGGGAACACTGAAGCTTTCTTT
J gene: TRBJ2-1; clone size: NA; V gene: TRBV7-6; D gene: NA; CDR3 protein: CASSYYRGIAAPYNEQFF; CDR3 DNA: TGTGCCAGCAGCTATTACCGGGGAATAGCGGCCCCCTACAATGAGCAGTTCTTC
J gene: TRBJ2-3; clone size: NA; V gene: TRBV27; D gene: TRBD2; CDR3 protein: CASSRMSGGDTDTQYF; CDR3 DNA: TGTGCCAGCAGTAGGATGTCCGGGGGGGACACAGATACGCAGTATTTT